This TCR beta chain was profiled in a study of blood T cell repertoires in COVID-19. The overall study: The United States, Italy and Spain supplied acute and convalescent COVID-19 samples. Sample material is recorded as cDNA or gDNA derived from T cells, B-cell-depleted T cells, or PBMCs.

In the source study's methods: Amplifying reference gene primers gave estimates of nucleated cell counts. Using immunoSEQ multiplex PCR, the repertoire was profiled, and TCRdb retains in-frame clones only, with some absent. From that table come the V and J calls and clone size; the DNA was used to work out D and trimming. The data hold nearly 100,000 clones, with approximately 84% observed a single time. In germline, CDR1 is MNHEY, CDR2 SMNVEV (reference sequence). The CDR3 loop spans 13 amino acids. The ends lost 5 bases at V and 4 bases at J; junction bases unmatched: 3. The chain is built from TRBV27 and TRBJ2-5, with 8 bases identical to TRBD2. This clonotype was obtained from a woman aged 60 to 75 with acute or convalescent COVID-19. Sequences were obtained from peripheral blood. The CDR3 loop reads CASSTGGGETQYF. CDR3 DNA sequence: TGTGCCAGCAGTACCGGGGGGGGAGAGACCCAGTACTTC.